This T cell receptor beta chain is from a study of regulatory T cells in long-lasting Graves disease. Time point denoted: newly diagnosed GD, antithyroid drugs for less than 3 months. The TCR library used RNA extracted from PBMCs. The CDR3 is 13 residues long. V lost 2 bases to trimming and J lost 8 bases, with 9 bases between them. CDR1 MNHNS and CDR2 SASEGT come from the germline V gene. Libraries of TCR beta came from iRepertoire HTBI primers plus Arm-PCR of CDR3 regions. TCRdb reanalysed the multiplex PCR reads using MiXCR and keeps one entry per CDR3 protein. The sample records about 450,000 distinct CDR3 sequences, 14% being singletons. The data were also submitted as part of a second study, on T cells in Graves' hyperthyroidism and ophthalmopathy.

Sequencing used peripheral blood mononuclear cells (PBMCs), obtained at new diagnosis, from a patient treated with antithyroid drugs. The sequence derives from a woman aged 45 to 65 with Graves disease. The chain recombines TRBV6-1 with TRBJ1-4; no reliable D call. CDR3 in amino acids: CASSEILGEKLFF. In DNA, the CDR3 is TGTGCCAGCAGTGAAATACTGGGGGAAAAACTGTTTTTT.